This TCR beta chain was recorded in a study of human T cells and chemical hapten exposure. At the level of the study: Recorded diagnoses among the mostly female patients were alopecia areata, totalis or universalis.

TCRdb itself ran the RACE reads through MiXCR, one entry per CDR3 protein. The repertoire includes roughly 150,000 distinct CDR3 sequences, roughly 10% of them detected once, and approximately 1.3% sits in the top ten. As for time point: patch test 2, 6 weeks after DPC sensitization. As to treatment: therapeutic diphenylcyclopropenone sensitization with weekly scalp DPC. This clonotype occurred a few times. CDR1 is DFQATT and CDR2 is SNEGSKA in the germline V gene (reference sequence). The CDR3 has 11 residues. Trimming removed 7 bases at V and 4 bases at J, with 9 bases between. This TCR was sampled from a woman between 50 and 59 years old with alopecia areata. Some clones in this sample may be carry-over from other donors' samples. The genes are TRBV20-1 and TRBJ2-3; possibly TRBD1 or TRBD2 for D (5 bases each). The source material was whole blood, sampled in connection with sensitization to the hapten diphenylcyclopropenone (DPC). For the CDR3, the DNA is TGCAGTGGGGGGACGGCAGATACGCAGTATTTT. Its protein product is CSGGTADTQYF.